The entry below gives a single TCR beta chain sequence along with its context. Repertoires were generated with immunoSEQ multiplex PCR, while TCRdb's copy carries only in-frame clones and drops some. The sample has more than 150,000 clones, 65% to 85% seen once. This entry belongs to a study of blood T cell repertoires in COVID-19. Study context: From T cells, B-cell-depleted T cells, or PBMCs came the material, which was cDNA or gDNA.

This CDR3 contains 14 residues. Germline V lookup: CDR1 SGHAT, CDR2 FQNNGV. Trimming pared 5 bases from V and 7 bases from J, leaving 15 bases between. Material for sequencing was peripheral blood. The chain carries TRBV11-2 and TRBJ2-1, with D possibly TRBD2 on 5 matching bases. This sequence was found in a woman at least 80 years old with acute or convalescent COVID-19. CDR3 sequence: CASSPLSGDNEQFF. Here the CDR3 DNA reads TGTGCCAGCAGCCCCCTGAGCGGTGATAATGAGCAGTTCTTC.